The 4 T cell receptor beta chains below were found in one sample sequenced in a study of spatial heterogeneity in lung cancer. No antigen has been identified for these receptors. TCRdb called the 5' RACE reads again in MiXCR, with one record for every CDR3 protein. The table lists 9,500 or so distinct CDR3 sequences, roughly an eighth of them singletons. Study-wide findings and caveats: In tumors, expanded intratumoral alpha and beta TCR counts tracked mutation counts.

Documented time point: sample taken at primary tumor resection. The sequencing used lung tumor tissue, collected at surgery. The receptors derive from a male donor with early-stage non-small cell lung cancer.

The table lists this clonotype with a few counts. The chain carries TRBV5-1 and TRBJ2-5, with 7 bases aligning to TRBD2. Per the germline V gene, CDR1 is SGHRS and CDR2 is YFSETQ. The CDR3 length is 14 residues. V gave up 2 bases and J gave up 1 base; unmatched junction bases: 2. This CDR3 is CASSLTGGQETQYF. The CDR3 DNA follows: TGCGCCAGCAGCTTAACGGGGGGCCAAGAGACCCAGTACTTC.

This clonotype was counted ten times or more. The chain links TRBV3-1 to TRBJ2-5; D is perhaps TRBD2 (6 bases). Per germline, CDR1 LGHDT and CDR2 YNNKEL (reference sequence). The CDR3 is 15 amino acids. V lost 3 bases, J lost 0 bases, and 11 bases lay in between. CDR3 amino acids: CASSQAGRHQETQYF. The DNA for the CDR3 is TGTGCCAGCAGCCAGGCGGGGCGCCACCAAGAGACCCAGTACTTC.

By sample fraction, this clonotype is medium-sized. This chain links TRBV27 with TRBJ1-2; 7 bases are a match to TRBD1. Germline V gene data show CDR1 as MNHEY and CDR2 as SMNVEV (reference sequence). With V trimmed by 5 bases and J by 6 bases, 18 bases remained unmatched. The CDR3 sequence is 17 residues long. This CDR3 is CASSAFWRGRLDHGYTF. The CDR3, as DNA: TGTGCCAGCAGTGCGTTTTGGAGGGGGCGCCTTGATCATGGCTACACCTTC.

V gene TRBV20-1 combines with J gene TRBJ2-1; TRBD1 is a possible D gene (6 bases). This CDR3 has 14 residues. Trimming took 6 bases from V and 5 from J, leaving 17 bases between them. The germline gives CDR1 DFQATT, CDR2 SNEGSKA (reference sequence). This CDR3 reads CSAPPGTLNNEQFF. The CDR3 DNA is TGCAGTGCCCCGCCCGGGACACTAAACAATGAGCAGTTCTTC.